These 32 T cell receptor beta chains share one sample of origin, sequenced in a study of patients and donors after allogeneic stem cell transplantation. TCRdb analysed the RT-PCR reads with MiXCR anew, one entry per CDR3 protein. Of roughly 960,000 distinct CDR3 sequences listed, about 20% were seen once; the top ten hold 5% to 6.5%. The sample was blood, either unsorted or a sorted T cell fraction (not recorded which). The receptors here all came from a human donor who was either an allogeneic HSCT recipient or a stem cell or donor lymphocyte infusion donor (not recorded which). It is not recorded whose cells these are; they may come from a transplant donor.

The rearrangement joins TRBV11-1 to TRBJ2-6, with 7 bases lining up with TRBD2. The CDR3 covers 18 residues. Germline loops: CDR1 SGHAT, CDR2 FQDESV (reference sequence). After removal of 5 bases from V and 5 bases from J, the junction contained 15 bases not matched to a gene. The CDR3 bases are TGTGCCAGCAGCCCCGGAAGCGGGATACGGCCTAGGGCCAACGTCCTGACTTTC. Translated, it gives CASSPGSGIRPRANVLTF.

Points on this clonotype: Mismatch with germline at one junction end may stem from a read error. The CDR3 region is CASSPTSGLQENQYF. CDR3 DNA: TGTGCCAGCAGTCCTACTAGCGGGCTACAAGAGAACCAGTACTTC. This chain uses TRBV3-1 with TRBJ2-5, with TRBD2 identical over 9 bases. Germline V CDR1 and CDR2: LGHDT, YNNKEL (reference sequence). This CDR3 is 15 amino acids long.

The gene calls are TRBV5-1 and TRBJ1-2, with D tentatively TRBD1 (6 bases). The germline V gene has CDR1 SGHRS and CDR2 YFSETQ. The V end lost 3 bases, the J end lost 4 bases, and 13 bases lay between the germline ends. This CDR3 spans 14 amino acids. The CDR3 nucleotides are TGCGCCAGCAGCTGGGGGGGGCCCGGCTATGGCTACACCTTC. Its translation is CASSWGGPGYGYTF.

The genes are TRBV5-1 and TRBJ1-4; D is ambiguous. Deletions cut 0 bases from V and 0 bases from J, with 9 bases between. This CDR3 is built from 16 residues. Per the germline V gene, CDR1 is SGHRS and CDR2 is YFSETQ. CDR3 DNA: TGCGCCAGCAGCTTGGAGGGCCTCTCAACTAATGAAAAACTGTTTTTT. Protein sequence: CASSLEGLSTNEKLFF.

The V and J genes are TRBV20-1 and TRBJ2-2; the D is unclear. Germline V gene sequence: CDR1 DFQATT, CDR2 SNEGSKA (reference sequence). Trimming shortened V by 0 bases and J by 4 bases, and 3 bases separated the two germline ends. The CDR3 extends over 12 amino acids. Written as DNA, the CDR3 is TGCAGTGCTAGAGAGGGCACCGGGGAGCTGTTTTTT. The encoded protein is CSAREGTGELFF.

The V gene is TRBV5-1, the J gene TRBJ2-3; tentatively, D is TRBD1 or TRBD2 (5 bases each). The V end was cut by 4 bases, the J end by 2 bases, with 17 bases between. The germline V gene encodes CDR1 SGHRS and CDR2 YFSETQ. CDR3 length equals 16 residues. CDR3 in amino acids: CASSELAGAVTDTQYF. The CDR3 nucleotides read TGCGCCAGCAGCGAACTTGCCGGGGCCGTCACAGATACGCAGTATTTT.

The chain uses TRBV12-5 and TRBJ2-2; maybe TRBD2 (7 bases). The germline gives CDR1 LGHNT, CDR2 FRNRAP. This CDR3 region has 16 residues. Trimming pared 6 bases from V and 3 bases from J, leaving 17 bases between. The CDR3 protein is CASGERGGRDTGELFF. DNA of the CDR3: TGTGCTAGTGGCGAAAGGGGGGGTCGAGACACCGGGGAGCTGTTTTTT.

This chain joins TRBV30 and TRBJ2-5, with 7 bases lining up with TRBD1. The CDR3 is 13 amino acids. J was trimmed by 5 bases and V by 3 bases; bases with no gene match: 6. Germline CDR1 and CDR2: GTSNPN and SVGIG (reference sequence). The CDR3 reads CAWSLRGLETQYF. Here the CDR3 DNA reads TGTGCCTGGAGCTTGAGGGGGCTCGAGACCCAGTACTTC.

The J gene is TRBJ2-1, the V gene TRBV9, with D possibly being TRBD1 (6 bases). Germline lookup yields CDR1 SGDLS and CDR2 YYNGEE. CDR3 length equals 16 residues. Trimming cost V 0 bases and J 4 bases, with 14 bases left between them. DNA for the CDR3: TGTGCCAGCAGCGTAGTTTGGGCAGGGGAGTACAATGAGCAGTTCTTC. Translated, it gives CASSVVWAGEYNEQFF.

This clonotype was counted ten times or more. This chain connects TRBV12-3 or TRBV12-4 to TRBJ1-2, with TRBD1 matching 8 bases. The CDR3 is made up of 15 amino acids. V gave up 6 bases and J gave up 4 bases; unmatched junction bases: 10. In DNA, the CDR3 is TGTGCCAGCAGCGAAACAGGGGGTGTTTCCTATGGCTACACCTTC. Translation gives CASSETGGVSYGYTF.

J is TRBJ2-1 and V is TRBV27, with unresolved D. This CDR3 region has 12 residues. CDR1 and CDR2 (germline): MNHEY, SMNVEV (reference sequence). Between the trimmed V and J ends, which lost 1 base and 8 bases, there was a span of 6 bases. CDR3 loop: CASSLFGDEQFF. CDR3 nucleotide sequence: TGTGCCAGCAGTTTATTTGGGGATGAGCAGTTCTTC.

The chain combines TRBV5-1 with TRBJ1-2; D unresolved. This CDR3 region has 18 residues. The ends were cut back, 1 base at V and 3 bases at J, with 22 bases in the middle. Germline lookup yields CDR1 SGHRS and CDR2 YFSETQ. This CDR3 reads CASSLSRQKATLHYGYTF. CDR3 in DNA: TGCGCCAGCAGCTTGTCGAGGCAAAAGGCCACGCTCCACTATGGCTACACCTTC.

This clonotype was observed a single time. The rearrangement joins TRBV20-1 to TRBJ1-1; no firm D call. Trimming shortened V by 3 bases and J by 1 base, and 12 bases separated the two germline ends. CDR3 length: 14 residues. Germline V CDR1 and CDR2: DFQATT, SNEGSKA (reference sequence). CDR3: CSARVSEENTEAFF. CDR3 bases: TGCAGTGCTAGGGTCTCGGAGGAGAACACTGAAGCTTTCTTT.

A few counts support this clonotype. V usage is TRBV6-1 and J usage is TRBJ2-7; no reliable D call. The CDR3 covers 13 residues. The germline V gene encodes CDR1 MNHNS and CDR2 SASEGT. V was pared by 6 bases and J by 2 bases, with 11 bases between. The CDR3 is CASSDGYTYEQYF. The CDR3 region has the DNA TGTGCCAGCAGCGACGGTTATACCTACGAGCAGTACTTC.

The chain recombines TRBV5-1 with TRBJ1-1; no clear D gene. The CDR3 is 14 residues long. V was shortened by 0 bases and J by 4 bases, with 10 bases between the two germline ends. The V gene's germline CDR1 is SGHRS and CDR2 YFSETQ. The CDR3, as DNA: TGCGCCAGCAGCTTGGATAGGGCGATCACTGAAGCTTTCTTT. Its protein is CASSLDRAITEAFF.

The chain carries TRBV14 and TRBJ1-5; no firm D call. V shed 0 bases and J shed 7 bases, with 16 bases lying between them. CDR1 and CDR2 from the germline V gene are SGHDN and FVKESK. The CDR3 length is 16 residues. CDR3 DNA sequence: TGTGCCAGCAGCCAAGATCGGGAGGCGTATAGACAGCCCCAGCATTTT. Amino acids: CASSQDREAYRQPQHF.

The gene calls are TRBV5-6 and TRBJ1-3; 9 bases line up with TRBD1. The CDR3 covers 15 residues. After removal of 3 bases from V and 3 bases from J, the junction contained 4 bases not matched to a gene. Germline CDR1 and CDR2: SGHDT and YYEEEE. CDR3 amino acids: CASSSGTGRGNTIYF. CDR3 DNA: TGTGCCAGCAGCTCCGGGACAGGGCGTGGAAACACCATATATTTT.

This clonotype has only a few counts. This chain joins TRBV6-2 or TRBV6-3 and TRBJ1-1; TRBD1 is a possible D gene (6 bases). The CDR3 extends over 13 amino acids. Germline CDR1 is MNHEY and CDR2 is SVGEGT. V was cut by 2 bases and J by 10 bases, with 14 bases left in between. The CDR3: CASSYQGRGPAFF. The DNA for the CDR3 is TGTGCCAGCAGTTACCAGGGGCGGGGCCCAGCTTTCTTT.

The V gene is TRBV4-2, the J gene TRBJ1-3; 8 bases are shared with TRBD1. V lost 3 bases and J lost 0; bases outside the gene matches: 4. The CDR3 covers 16 residues. Germline CDR1 and CDR2: LGHNA and YNFKEQ. CDR3 residues: CASSQGDRRSGNTIYF. The CDR3 region has the DNA TGTGCCAGCAGCCAGGGGGACAGGCGCTCTGGAAACACCATATATTTT.

This clonotype was picked up a small number of times. This chain joins TRBV11-3 and TRBJ2-7; D call uncertain. The CDR3 extends over 15 amino acids. CDR1 is SGHNT, CDR2 YENEEA, per germline. The ends were cut back, 5 bases at V and 0 bases at J, with 14 bases in the middle. The CDR3 DNA is TGTGCCAGCAGCCCCCGGTGGGTCAGCTCCTACGAGCAGTACTTC. It is translated as CASSPRWVSSYEQYF.

The chain links TRBV11-1 to TRBJ2-2; D perhaps matches TRBD2 (5 bases). Germline CDR1 and CDR2: SGHAT and FQDESV (reference sequence). The CDR3 is made up of 19 amino acids. The V end was cut by 5 bases, the J end by 1 base, with 23 bases between. The CDR3 loop reads CASSPSLRGQRVNTGELFF. DNA of the CDR3: TGTGCCAGCAGCCCGTCTCTCCGGGGTCAGAGAGTGAACACCGGGGAGCTGTTTTTT.

The sample holds a few counts of this clonotype. In nucleotides, the CDR3 is TGTGCCAGCAGACCGGGAATATACTACGAGCAGTACTTC. This translates into CASRPGIYYEQYF. J is TRBJ2-7 and V is TRBV27; TRBD2 is a possible D gene (5 bases). The CDR3 totals 13 residues. Germline values: CDR1 MNHEY, CDR2 SMNVEV (reference sequence). Trimming removed 6 bases at V and 3 bases at J, with 12 bases between.

In its sample, this clonotype was seen a few times. With a much larger clone just one base away, this may be a read error. The CDR3 loop is CASRSGATGELFF. Here the CDR3 DNA reads TGCGCCAGCAGATCGGGGGCCACCGGGGAGCTGTTTTTT. The genes are TRBV5-1 and TRBJ2-2; D could derive from TRBD1 or TRBD2 (6 bases each). V was cut by 5 bases and J by 4 bases, with 9 bases left in between. This CDR3 comprises 13 residues. The germline V gene encodes CDR1 SGHRS and CDR2 YFSETQ.

This clonotype appeared many times. The V gene is TRBV12-3 or TRBV12-4, the J gene TRBJ2-1; 12 nucleotides agree with TRBD2. V lost 1 base to trimming and J lost 6 bases; unmatched junction nucleotides: 4. The CDR3 length is 16 residues. CDR3 loop: CASSLGALAGGNEQFF. In DNA form, the CDR3 reads TGTGCCAGCAGTTTAGGCGCACTAGCGGGAGGCAATGAGCAGTTCTTC.

This clonotype occurred many times. The chain joins TRBV29-1 to TRBJ2-7, with D uncertain. The ends were cut back, 2 bases at V and 2 bases at J, with 13 bases in the middle. The CDR3 length is 14 residues. CDR1 and CDR2 from the germline V gene are SQVTM and ANQGSEA. The CDR3 here is CSVEMSNSAYEQYF. The CDR3 DNA sequence: TGCAGCGTTGAAATGTCGAACTCAGCCTACGAGCAGTACTTC.

This clonotype has only a few counts. J is TRBJ1-2 and V is TRBV12-3 or TRBV12-4, with D possibly TRBD1 on 6 matching bases. The CDR3 consists of 16 residues. V dropped 2 bases and J dropped 4 bases, with 17 bases sitting between them. The CDR3 here is CASSLFGQYSGYGYTF. The CDR3 DNA reads TGTGCCAGCAGTTTATTCGGACAGTACTCTGGCTATGGCTACACCTTC.

The rearrangement links TRBV18 to TRBJ1-1; D unresolved. Germline CDR1 KGHSH, CDR2 LQKENI. The germline V and J ends were trimmed by 3 bases and 0 bases, with 11 bases remaining between them. The CDR3 loop spans 15 amino acids. CDR3 nucleotides: TGTGCCAGCTCACCCCGATTTGGTATGAACACTGAAGCTTTCTTT. Translating it yields CASSPRFGMNTEAFF.

This clonotype was found a few times. The V gene is TRBV6-1, the J gene TRBJ2-5; TRBD2 aligns across 14 bases. The CDR3 loop spans 18 amino acids. The germline V gene has CDR1 MNHNS and CDR2 SASEGT. Losses at the gene ends were 7 bases for V and 3 bases for J; bases not matched to a gene: 13. As DNA, the CDR3 is TGTGCCAGCAACCGGGGGAACCAGGGACTAGCGGGGGAAGAGACCCAGTACTTC. It codes for CASNRGNQGLAGEETQYF.

The chain couples TRBV2 to TRBJ2-2; D is perhaps TRBD1 (6 bases). CDR3 length: 15 residues. Germline CDR1 SNHLY, CDR2 FYNNEI. Trimming shortened V by 4 bases and J by 1 base, and 10 bases separated the two germline ends. CDR3 protein: CASSADRMNTGELFF. The CDR3 DNA follows: TGTGCCAGCAGTGCCGACAGGATGAACACCGGGGAGCTGTTTTTT.

This chain links TRBV20-1 with TRBJ2-3; 8 bases map to TRBD2. J lost 5 bases, V lost 3 bases, and 10 bases had no gene match. In germline, CDR1 is DFQATT, CDR2 SNEGSKA (reference sequence). The length of the CDR3 is 15 residues. CDR3 region: CSASNPGLGGDTQYF. The CDR3 DNA is TGCAGTGCTAGTAATCCGGGACTAGGAGGAGATACGCAGTATTTT.

There are a few counts of this clonotype. V usage is TRBV5-1 and J usage is TRBJ2-7, with 8 positions matching TRBD1. CDR1 is SGHRS, CDR2 YFSETQ, per germline. The CDR3 contains 15 residues. The V and J ends lost 2 bases and 6 bases, in that order; junction bases with no gene match: 10. The CDR3 sequence is CASSLRSDRAGEQYF. DNA of the CDR3: TGCGCCAGCAGCTTAAGGTCGGACAGGGCAGGCGAGCAGTACTTC.

The chain recombines TRBV18 with TRBJ1-2; D is unclear. V lost 2 bases and J lost 5, with 6 bases in between. The CDR3 length is 12 residues. Germline V gives CDR1 KGHSH, CDR2 LQKENI. DNA of the CDR3: TGTGCCAGCTCACCAAAAGGGTATGGCTACACCTTC. Its protein product is CASSPKGYGYTF.